This T cell receptor beta chain was identified during a study of T cells in localized non-small cell lung cancer. In germline, CDR1 is SGHTA, CDR2 FQGNSA. The CDR3 contains 14 residues. V was shortened by 2 bases and J by 0 bases, with 7 bases between the two germline ends. TCRdb keeps only in-frame clones here, not all; method: immunoSEQ multiplex PCR. This repertoire shows 50,000 to 75,000 clones, about 90% found once; its top ten account for about 20%. Study-wide findings and caveats: Higher adjacent-lung clonality was associated with shorter survival. Tumor showed lower T cell clonality than uninvolved adjacent lung, where it was highest. Heterogeneity stays possible, as sequencing covered only one tumor region. Appearing in adjacent lung were a median about 59 of the top 100 tumor clones.

This clone came up once. The target antigen is unknown. The receptor's source is a man aged 35-75 years with stage I squamous cell lung carcinoma. J is TRBJ1-2 and V is TRBV7-2; D unclear. Sample: peripheral blood, taken before any cancer treatment. CDR3 coding DNA: TGTGCCAGCAGCTTAACCGGTACTAACTATGGCTACACCTTC. Its translation: CASSLTGTNYGYTF.